Following are 29 T cell receptor beta chains from one sample sequenced in a study of spatial heterogeneity in lung cancer. Time point meaning: sample taken at primary tumor resection. In TCRdb, the 5' RACE reads were re-called with MiXCR into one record per CDR3 protein. Among 1,500 or so distinct CDR3 sequences listed, approximately 4.2% were seen once. Overall study findings and caveats: Within tumors, counts of expanded alpha and beta TCRs tracked tumor mutation counts.

Their cognate antigens are unknown. The sequencing here drew on lung tumor tissue, taken at surgery. The receptor source for this set is a male donor with early-stage non-small cell lung cancer.

This clonotype is categorized as medium-sized. The chain employs TRBV2 and TRBJ2-7; no definite D call. Germline CDR1 reads SNHLY; CDR2 reads FYNNEI. The CDR3 totals 14 residues. The ends were cut back, 4 bases at V and 0 bases at J, with 10 bases in the middle. The chain's CDR3 is CASSVLSSSYEQYF. CDR3 DNA sequence: TGTGCCAGCAGTGTTCTCTCCAGCTCCTACGAGCAGTACTTC.

By frequency in the sample, this clonotype is medium-sized (0.01 to 0.1%). The chain uses TRBV7-8 and TRBJ2-1, with no clear D. This CDR3 comprises 13 residues. The germline V gene encodes CDR1 SGHVS and CDR2 FQNEAQ. V was cut by 1 base and J by 10 bases, with 11 bases left in between. The chain's CDR3 is CASSLDMVAEQFF. Here the CDR3 DNA reads TGTGCCAGCAGCTTAGATATGGTAGCCGAGCAGTTCTTC.

By its share, this clonotype is medium-sized. V and J are TRBV5-4 and TRBJ2-3; D uncertain. There are 14 residues in the CDR3. V was pared by 4 bases and J by 0 bases, with 9 bases between. Per germline, CDR1 SGHNT and CDR2 YYREEE (reference sequence). CDR3 DNA sequence: TGTGCCAGCAGCGCTCCGATCAGCACAGATACGCAGTATTTT. Its protein product is CASSAPISTDTQYF.

Within the sample, this clonotype is medium-sized (0.01 to 0.1%). V and J are TRBV4-3 and TRBJ1-4; D call uncertain. Germline-derived CDR1 and CDR2 are LGHNA and YSLEER. The CDR3 is 18 amino acids. The V end lost 7 bases, the J end lost 0 bases, and 21 bases lay between the germline ends. For the CDR3, the DNA is TGCGCCAGCACCAAAAGATCGAGCCGATTTGCAACTAATGAAAAACTGTTTTTT. Translating gives CASTKRSSRFATNEKLFF.

This clonotype is judged medium-sized (0.01 to 0.1%). The chain employs TRBV9 and TRBJ2-3, with D unclear. CDR1 and CDR2 from the germline V gene are SGDLS and YYNGEE. V was shortened by 3 bases and J by 0 bases, with 2 bases between the two germline ends. The CDR3 runs 12 residues. In nucleotides, the CDR3 is TGTGCCAGCAGCGCTAGCACAGATACGCAGTATTTT. Translated: CASSASTDTQYF.

Within the sample, this clonotype is medium-sized. The chain employs TRBV21-1 and TRBJ2-7; TRBD1 was called by the table and not checked on the DNA. TRBV21-1 is described as a pseudogene. This CDR3 spans 16 amino acids. This chain's CDR3 is CASSARAQGARYEQYF. The DNA of the CDR3 is TGTGCCAGCAGCGCCCGTGCCCAGGGGGCGCGCTACGAGCAGTACTTC.

By proportion, this clonotype is medium-sized. The chain is built from TRBV27 and TRBJ2-1; tentative D call: TRBD2 (5 bases). This CDR3 has 15 amino acids. CDR1 and CDR2 from the germline V gene are MNHEY and SMNVEV (reference sequence). V was cut by 7 bases and J by 0 bases, with 13 bases left in between. CDR3 protein: CASTLTSFSYNEQFF. In nucleotides, the CDR3 is TGTGCCAGCACCCTAACTAGTTTCTCCTACAATGAGCAGTTCTTC.

This clonotype qualifies as medium-sized (0.01 to 0.1%). The J gene is TRBJ2-7, the V gene TRBV2, with D tentatively TRBD1 or TRBD2 (5 bases each). Per the germline V gene, CDR1 is SNHLY and CDR2 is FYNNEI. The V end lost 7 bases, the J end lost 4 bases, and 14 bases lay between the germline ends. The CDR3 is 13 amino acids. Here the CDR3 reads CASIESWGYEQYF. Here the CDR3 DNA reads TGTGCCAGCATCGAGAGTTGGGGGTACGAGCAGTACTTC.

By share, this clonotype counts as medium-sized. The V gene is TRBV19, the J gene TRBJ2-3; D unclear. The CDR3 consists of 15 residues. Germline V CDR1 and CDR2: LNHDA, SQIVND (reference sequence). Trimming removed 5 bases at V and 0 bases at J, with 12 bases between. For the CDR3, the DNA is TGTGCCAGTAGTTCCCCCGAGAGAAGCACAGATACGCAGTATTTT. It specifies CASSSPERSTDTQYF.

This clonotype was observed at least ten times. V usage is TRBV28 and J usage is TRBJ1-1, with 7 bases matching TRBD1. Losses at the gene ends were 6 bases for V and 3 bases for J; bases not matched to a gene: 7. Germline V gene lookup returns CDR1 MDHEN and CDR2 SYDVKM. The CDR3 runs 14 residues. CDR3 region: CASRTGWKDTEAFF. In DNA form, the CDR3 reads TGTGCCAGCAGGACAGGGTGGAAAGACACTGAAGCTTTCTTT. Using reference TRBV28 and TRBJ1-1 for the parts outside the CDR3, the full variable domain is DVKVTQSSRYLVKRTGEKVFLECVQDMDHENMFWYRQDPGLGLRLIYFSYDVKMKEKGDIPEGYSVSREKKERFSLILESASTNQTSMYLCASRTGWKDTEAFFGQGTRLTVV.

The chain's CDR3 is CASSEMGDSYEQYF. The CDR3 DNA reads TGTGCCAGCAGTGAAATGGGGGACTCCTACGAGCAGTACTTC. V usage is TRBV2 and J usage is TRBJ2-7; possibly TRBD1 or TRBD2 for D (5 bases each). Germline loops: CDR1 SNHLY, CDR2 FYNNEI. V was clipped by 2 bases and J by 0 bases, with 8 bases between them. The CDR3 length is 14 residues.

This clonotype is large in the sample. The chain joins TRBV20-1 to TRBJ2-1; no reliable D call. The CDR3 sequence is 10 residues long. V was shortened by 3 bases and J by 7 bases, with 4 bases between the two germline ends. Germline assignment: CDR1 DFQATT and CDR2 SNEGSKA (reference sequence). The DNA for the CDR3 is TGCAGTGCTAGGAAAAATGAGCAGTTCTTC. This codes for CSARKNEQFF.

This clonotype is medium-sized (0.01 to 0.1%) within its sample. The gene calls are TRBV14 and TRBJ2-1, with a possible D match to TRBD2 (6 bases). In germline, CDR1 is SGHDN, CDR2 FVKESK. V lost 1 base and J 8 bases, leaving 15 bases between the germline ends. This CDR3 contains 15 residues. This CDR3 is CASSQVGGAPDEQFF. The CDR3 coding sequence is TGTGCCAGCAGCCAAGTTGGAGGGGCCCCGGATGAGCAGTTCTTC.

By its share, this clonotype is medium-sized. V and J are TRBV5-1 and TRBJ2-3, with D perhaps TRBD1 (6 bases). Between the trimmed V and J ends, which lost 3 bases and 5 bases, there was a span of 16 bases. The CDR3 has 15 residues. Germline V gives CDR1 SGHRS, CDR2 YFSETQ. The CDR3 spells CASSSNSRGGDTQYF. Written as DNA, the CDR3 is TGCGCCAGCAGCTCTAACTCCCGAGGGGGAGATACGCAGTATTTT.

By share, this clonotype ranks as medium-sized. This chain links TRBV7-2 with TRBJ1-1; D might be TRBD1 (6 bases). V was trimmed by 2 bases and J by 3 bases, leaving 10 bases between them. Germline V gene data show CDR1 as SGHTA and CDR2 as FQGNSA. This CDR3 region has 14 residues. As DNA, the CDR3 is TGTGCCAGCAGCTTAACAGGGAAAGACACTGAAGCTTTCTTT. Its translation: CASSLTGKDTEAFF.

This clonotype was seen repeatedly, ten times or more. The chain recombines TRBV28 with TRBJ1-2; 9 nucleotides agree with TRBD1. The CDR3 extends over 16 amino acids. V shed 10 bases, J shed 4 bases, and the junction held 16 bases outside the gene matches. Germline CDR1 is MDHEN and CDR2 is SYDVKM. The CDR3 DNA reads TGTGCCACTCAGTCAGGCGGGACAGGGAAAAGCTATGGCTACACCTTC. Its translation: CATQSGGTGKSYGYTF.

V usage is TRBV7-3 and J usage is TRBJ2-3; D uncertain. The CDR3 covers 14 residues. V lost 5 bases and J 4 bases, leaving 13 bases between the germline ends. Germline V gene data show CDR1 as SGHTA and CDR2 as FQGTGA. CDR3 nucleotide sequence: TGTGCCAGCAGCCTTTCCGGGCAAGCAGATACGCAGTATTTT. This encodes CASSLSGQADTQYF.

By share, this clonotype ranks as medium-sized. The chain carries TRBV20-1 and TRBJ2-5, with TRBD2 as a possible D gene (5 bases). This CDR3 comprises 13 residues. Trimming shortened V by 3 bases and J by 3 bases, and 11 bases separated the two germline ends. Germline lookup yields CDR1 DFQATT and CDR2 SNEGSKA (reference sequence). CDR3 in DNA: TGCAGTGCTAGGCTCCGGGGAAAAGAGACCCAGTACTTC. Translated: CSARLRGKETQYF.

This clonotype rates as medium-sized (0.01 to 0.1%). The J gene is TRBJ2-3, the V gene TRBV20-1, with D perhaps TRBD2 (6 bases). V gave up 3 bases and J gave up 2 bases, with 12 bases separating them. Germline CDR1 DFQATT, CDR2 SNEGSKA (reference sequence). The CDR3 contains 14 residues. CDR3 region: CSASDPGDTDTQYF. DNA for the CDR3: TGCAGTGCTAGTGATCCGGGAGACACAGATACGCAGTATTTT.

In this sample, this clonotype is medium-sized (0.01 to 0.1%). The chain joins TRBV9 to TRBJ2-7, with a possible D match to TRBD1 (5 bases). The CDR3 sequence is 15 residues long. The germline V gene encodes CDR1 SGDLS and CDR2 YYNGEE. Trimming took off 0 bases at V and 0 bases at J, with 10 bases between the two ends. As DNA, the CDR3 is TGTGCCAGCAGCGTAGCAACAGGAGCCTCCTACGAGCAGTACTTC. Translation gives CASSVATGASYEQYF.

This clonotype is categorized as large. In DNA form, the CDR3 reads TGTGCCACCAGCAGAATAGCGGGAGAGACCCAGTACTTC. Its translation is CATSRIAGETQYF. This chain joins TRBV15 and TRBJ2-5; 7 bases agree with TRBD2. The CDR3 length is 13 residues. The J segment lost 4 bases and the V segment lost 2 bases, leaving 1 base of the junction unmatched. From germline, CDR1 is LNHNV and CDR2 YYDKDF (reference sequence).

In this sample, this clonotype turned up many times. This sequence joins TRBV20-1 and TRBJ2-3; 8 nucleotides line up with TRBD2. Germline CDR1 and CDR2: DFQATT and SNEGSKA (reference sequence). The CDR3 length is 13 residues. V shed 4 bases and J 2 bases; nucleotides not matched to a gene: 2. CDR3 loop: CSAKREPTDTQYF. The CDR3 DNA is TGCAGTGCTAAGCGGGAGCCCACAGATACGCAGTATTTT.

This clonotype ranks as medium-sized. The chain links TRBV6-1 to TRBJ2-3, with D maybe TRBD1 (5 bases). Germline loops: CDR1 MNHNS, CDR2 SASEGT. The V end was cut by 6 bases, the J end by 2 bases, with 15 bases between. This CDR3 spans 15 amino acids. Written as DNA, the CDR3 is TGTGCCAGCAGCCCTGGACATCAGTACACAGATACGCAGTATTTT. Its translation is CASSPGHQYTDTQYF.

By proportion, this clonotype is medium-sized (0.01 to 0.1%). The genes are TRBV5-1 and TRBJ2-3; perhaps TRBD1 as D (6 bases). This CDR3 region has 15 residues. V lost 6 bases, J lost 6 bases, and 20 bases lay in between. Germline CDR1 reads SGHRS; CDR2 reads YFSETQ. CDR3 protein: CASTLRGTTADTQYF. Written as DNA, the CDR3 is TGCGCCAGCACATTAAGGGGGACCACGGCGGATACGCAGTATTTT. Based on the CDR3 plus reference TRBV5-1 and TRBJ2-3, the full variable domain is KAGVTQTPRYLIKTRGQQVTLSCSPISGHRSVSWYQQTPGQGLQFLFEYFSETQRNKGNFPGRFSGRQFSNSRSEMNVSTLELGDSALYLCASTLRGTTADTQYFGPGTRLTVL.

V usage is TRBV5-1 and J usage is TRBJ1-1; D may be TRBD1 (5 bases). Per germline, CDR1 SGHRS and CDR2 YFSETQ. The CDR3 is made up of 16 amino acids. V was cut by 0 bases and J by 0 bases, with 12 bases left in between. The CDR3: CASSLAWGSMNTEAFF. In DNA form, the CDR3 reads TGCGCCAGCAGCTTGGCCTGGGGGAGCATGAACACTGAAGCTTTCTTT.

This clonotype counts as medium-sized. The V call is TRBV28, the J call TRBJ2-5; weak D call: TRBD2 (5 bases). The CDR3 is 13 amino acids. CDR1 MDHEN and CDR2 SYDVKM come from the germline V gene. Trimming took 2 bases from V and 3 from J, leaving 7 bases between them. The CDR3 sequence is CASSLQAEETQYF. For the CDR3, the DNA is TGTGCCAGCAGTTTACAAGCGGAAGAGACCCAGTACTTC.

Judged by abundance, this clonotype is medium-sized. The genes are TRBV7-2 and TRBJ2-1; no firm D call. V was shortened by 1 base and J by 9 bases, with 13 bases between the two germline ends. The CDR3 loop spans 14 amino acids. Germline V gene lookup returns CDR1 SGHTA and CDR2 FQGNSA. CDR3 coding DNA: TGTGCCAGCAGCTTAGTGGTGAGCCACGGTGAGCAGTTCTTC. Amino acids: CASSLVVSHGEQFF.

This clonotype occurred many times. The chain links TRBV29-1 to TRBJ1-5, with TRBD1 identical over 8 bases. Germline CDR1 and CDR2: SQVTM and ANQGSEA. CDR3 length: 14 amino acids. Trimming at V came to 6 bases and at J to 2 bases, leaving 6 bases not matched to a gene. CDR3 bases: TGCAGCGTCCGACAGGGGCCAGGCAATCAGCCCCAGCATTTT. Translating it yields CSVRQGPGNQPQHF.

This clonotype is labeled medium-sized. The chain combines TRBV20-1 with TRBJ2-5, with a tentative D call TRBD1 (5 bases). V was cut by 0 bases and J by 4 bases, with 12 bases left in between. CDR3 length: 14 residues. Germline CDR1 reads DFQATT; CDR2 reads SNEGSKA (reference sequence). The CDR3 region is CSARDQGRGETQYF. The CDR3 nucleotides are TGCAGTGCTAGAGATCAAGGAAGGGGAGAGACCCAGTACTTC.